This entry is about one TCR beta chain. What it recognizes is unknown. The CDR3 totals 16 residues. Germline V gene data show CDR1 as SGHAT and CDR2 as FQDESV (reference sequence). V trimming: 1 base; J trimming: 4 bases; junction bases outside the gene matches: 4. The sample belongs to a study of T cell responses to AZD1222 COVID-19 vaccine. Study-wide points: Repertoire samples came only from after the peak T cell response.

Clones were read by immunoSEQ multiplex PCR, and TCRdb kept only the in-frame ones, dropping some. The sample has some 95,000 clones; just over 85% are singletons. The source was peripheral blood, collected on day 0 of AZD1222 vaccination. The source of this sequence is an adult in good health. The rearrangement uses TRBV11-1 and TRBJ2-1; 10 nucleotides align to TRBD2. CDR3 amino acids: CASSLGLAGAYNEQFF. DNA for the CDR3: TGTGCCAGCAGCTTAGGCCTAGCGGGGGCATACAATGAGCAGTTCTTC.